These 21 T cell receptor beta chains were sequenced from one sample in a study of T cell repertoires in cytomegalovirus infection. In TCRdb, the reads were re-called with MiXCR into one record per CDR3 protein. The data show over 200,000 distinct CDR3 sequences, 12% to 15% seen once. Sequencing was done on a sample of PBMCs. Receptors originate from a human donor in good health (CMV status not recorded). Some clones in this sample may be carry-over from other donors' samples.

This clonotype was counted ten times or more. V is TRBV7-8 and J is TRBJ2-2; the D call may be TRBD1 or TRBD2 (6 bases each). CDR3 size: 15 residues. Trimming took 4 bases from V and 12 from J, leaving 21 bases between them. Germline CDR1 SGHVS, CDR2 FQNEAQ. This CDR3 reads CASSSAEGGTRKLFF. In DNA form, the CDR3 reads TGTGCCAGCAGCTCAGCCGAGGGCGGGACACGAAAGCTGTTTTTT.

V usage is TRBV6-5 and J usage is TRBJ1-1; unclear D gene. V gave up 5 bases and J gave up 2 bases, with 9 bases separating them. Looked up from germline, CDR1 is MNHEY and CDR2 is SVGAGI. The CDR3 runs 13 residues. CDR3 sequence: CASSRALNTEAFF. The CDR3 nucleotides read TGTGCCAGCAGTCGCGCGCTCAACACTGAAGCTTTCTTT.

The chain is built from TRBV7-3 and TRBJ2-5; unclear D gene. The CDR3 covers 14 residues. CDR1 SGHTA and CDR2 FQGTGA come from the germline V gene. The ends were cut back, 5 bases at V and 5 bases at J, with 15 bases in the middle. This CDR3 reads CASSLSGSVETQYF. CDR3 nucleotide sequence: TGTGCCAGCAGCCTAAGTGGGTCGGTGGAGACCCAGTACTTC.

The table lists this clonotype with many counts. The chain combines TRBV7-8 with TRBJ2-5; TRBD1 aligns across 9 bases. This CDR3 region has 15 residues. Trimming cost V 6 bases and J 4 bases; bases outside gene matches: 9. The germline CDR1 and CDR2 sequences are SGHVS and FQNEAQ. This CDR3 is CASSSTGGSGETQYF. DNA for the CDR3: TGTGCCAGCAGTTCGACAGGGGGTTCTGGAGAGACCCAGTACTTC.

The chain has TRBV20-1 and TRBJ2-1; possibly TRBD2 for D (5 bases). Germline V gives CDR1 DFQATT, CDR2 SNEGSKA (reference sequence). The CDR3 totals 11 residues. Trimming cost V 5 bases and J 15 bases, with 17 bases left between them. The CDR3 nucleotides read TGCAGTGCTCCGCGGGCCTCCGCGTGGTTCTTC. Translation: CSAPRASAWFF.

This clonotype came up many times. The chain combines TRBV6-2 or TRBV6-3 with TRBJ2-3; D unresolved. V dropped 2 bases and J dropped 2 bases, with 8 bases sitting between them. CDR1 is MNHEY, CDR2 SVGEGT, per germline. The CDR3 consists of 14 residues. Here the CDR3 DNA reads TGTGCCAGCAGTTACACCAGCGTCACAGATACGCAGTATTTT. It specifies CASSYTSVTDTQYF.

The gene calls are TRBV20-1 and TRBJ2-6; a possible D gene is TRBD2 (7 bases). V was cut by 6 bases and J by 8 bases, with 14 bases left in between. Germline CDR1 DFQATT, CDR2 SNEGSKA (reference sequence). The CDR3 consists of 13 residues. CDR3 nucleotide sequence: TGCAGTGCGGAGGGGGGGGAATCCAACGTCCTGACTTTC. Its protein product is CSAEGGESNVLTF.

This clonotype was seen at least ten times. The V gene is TRBV29-1, the J gene TRBJ1-1, with 10 bases fitting TRBD1. J lost 3 bases, V lost 5 bases, and 9 bases had no gene match. The CDR3 runs 15 residues. Germline V gene lookup returns CDR1 SQVTM and CDR2 ANQGSEA. This CDR3 is CSVSTPGQGYTEAFF. The DNA of the CDR3 is TGCAGCGTTTCGACCCCGGGACAGGGGTACACTGAAGCTTTCTTT. The complete variable domain, with remaining parts taken from reference TRBV29-1 and TRBJ1-1, reads SAVISQKPSRDICQRGTSLTIQCQVDSQVTMMFWYRQQPGQSLTLIATANQGSEATYESGFVIDKFPISRPNLTFSTLTVSNMSPEDSSIYLCSVSTPGQGYTEAFFGQGTRLTVV.

The rearrangement links TRBV20-1 to TRBJ1-3; D remains unclear. This CDR3 has 14 residues. Trimming pared 6 bases from V and 1 base from J, leaving 13 bases between. Germline values: CDR1 DFQATT, CDR2 SNEGSKA (reference sequence). The CDR3 DNA follows: TGCAGTGCCGGCGACCGCTTGTCTGGAAACACCATATATTTT. Translation: CSAGDRLSGNTIYF.

This clonotype was recorded a few times. The chain is built from TRBV12-3 or TRBV12-4 and TRBJ1-1, with D perhaps TRBD1 (5 bases). Trimming shortened V by 5 bases and J by 10 bases, and 14 bases separated the two germline ends. This CDR3 has 12 amino acids. In DNA form, the CDR3 reads TGTGCCAGCAGTAACCCTCCCGGGGGAGCTTTCTTT. It encodes CASSNPPGGAFF.

At least ten counts were recorded for this clonotype. The genes are TRBV20-1 and TRBJ1-2; D may be TRBD1 (6 bases). V was pared by 6 bases and J by 3 bases, with 23 bases between. The germline V gene encodes CDR1 DFQATT and CDR2 SNEGSKA (reference sequence). This CDR3 comprises 16 residues. The CDR3 nucleotides read TGCAGTGCCCTTCTCCAGGGGCGGGAGTTTGACTATGGCTACACCTTC. Amino acids: CSALLQGREFDYGYTF.

This clonotype showed up just a few times. The chain is built from TRBV28 and TRBJ2-6; D not resolved. Germline CDR1 reads MDHEN; CDR2 reads SYDVKM. This CDR3 has 16 amino acids. V was trimmed by 5 bases and J by 0 bases, leaving 11 bases between them. The CDR3 spells CASSLQHHSGANVLTF. For the CDR3, the DNA is TGTGCCAGCAGTCTCCAACACCACTCTGGGGCCAACGTCCTGACTTTC.

The chain is built from TRBV4-3 and TRBJ2-2, with D possibly TRBD1 on 5 matching bases. V lost 1 base, J lost 2 bases, and 11 bases lay in between. CDR1 is LGHNA, CDR2 YSLEER, per germline. The CDR3 sequence is 16 residues long. The CDR3 reads CASSQVVGANTGELFF. CDR3 DNA sequence: TGCGCCAGCAGCCAAGTGGTAGGGGCAAACACCGGGGAGCTGTTTTTT.

This clonotype was detected many times. The chain employs TRBV20-1 and TRBJ2-3; D is unclear. Germline CDR1 and CDR2: DFQATT and SNEGSKA (reference sequence). CDR3 length equals 14 residues. V lost 3 bases and J lost 10, with 20 bases in between. The CDR3: CSASFRRRSQAQYF. The CDR3 DNA is TGCAGTGCTAGCTTCCGTAGAAGGTCGCAGGCGCAGTATTTT.

This clonotype appeared many times. The genes are TRBV7-9 and TRBJ2-1; 7 bases match TRBD2. The CDR3 runs to 15 residues. Unmatched junction bases numbered 5, after V lost 4 bases and J lost 2 bases. Germline V gene data show CDR1 as SEHNR and CDR2 as FQNEAQ (reference sequence). For the CDR3, the DNA is TGTGCCAGCAGCTCGCGGGAGAGAACCTACAATGAGCAGTTCTTC. Amino acid sequence: CASSSRERTYNEQFF.

V gene TRBV19 combines with J gene TRBJ2-5; TRBD2 matches at 10 bases. The J segment lost 4 bases and the V segment lost 3 bases, leaving 8 bases of the junction unmatched. The V gene's germline CDR1 is LNHDA and CDR2 SQIVND (reference sequence). This CDR3 has 16 amino acids. Written as DNA, the CDR3 is TGTGCCAGTAGTATCACCAGCGGGAGGGCCCGAGAGACCCAGTACTTC. Its protein is CASSITSGRARETQYF.

At least ten counts were recorded for this clonotype. This chain uses TRBV7-2 with TRBJ2-5, with D possibly matching TRBD2 (5 bases). Germline assignment: CDR1 SGHTA and CDR2 FQGNSA. The V and J ends lost 4 bases and 5 bases respectively, with 14 bases between them. This CDR3 spans 14 amino acids. CDR3 nucleotides: TGTGCCAGCAGCTCCCCCCGAGGGTTGGAGACCCAGTACTTC. It encodes CASSSPRGLETQYF. Full variable domain (remainder filled in from reference TRBV7-2 and TRBJ2-5): GAGVSQSPSNKVTEKGKDVELRCDPISGHTALYWYRQSLGQGLEFLIYFQGNSAPDKSGLPSDRFSAERTGGSVSTLTIQRTQQEDSAVYLCASSSPRGLETQYFGPGTRLLVL.

The chain links TRBV2 to TRBJ2-3; no reliable D call. This CDR3 is 12 amino acids long. Germline V lookup: CDR1 SNHLY, CDR2 FYNNEI. Deletions cut 6 bases from V and 2 bases from J, with 6 bases between. The CDR3 loop is CASRTDTDTQYF. CDR3 nucleotide sequence: TGTGCCAGCAGGACCGACACAGATACGCAGTATTTT. The variable domain in full, completed from reference TRBV2 and TRBJ2-3, reads EPEVTQTPSHQVTQMGQEVILRCVPISNHLYFYWYRQILGQKVEFLVSFYNNEISEKSEIFDDQFSVERPDGSNFTLKIRSTKLEDSAMYFCASRTDTDTQYFGPGTRLTVL.

There are many counts of this clonotype. The V and J genes are TRBV7-8 and TRBJ2-7, with D unclear. The CDR3 is 16 residues long. Trimming shortened V by 5 bases and J by 0 bases, and 17 bases separated the two germline ends. The germline V gene encodes CDR1 SGHVS and CDR2 FQNEAQ. The CDR3 loop is CASSPYRISTSYEQYF. Written as DNA, the CDR3 is TGTGCCAGCAGCCCCTATAGGATCTCTACCTCCTACGAGCAGTACTTC.

The V and J genes are TRBV7-9 and TRBJ1-2, with 10 bases that match TRBD1. CDR3 length: 13 residues. Trimming at V came to 6 bases and at J to 8 bases, leaving 6 bases not matched to a gene. CDR1 is SEHNR and CDR2 is FQNEAQ in the germline V gene (reference sequence). The CDR3 DNA is TGTGCCAGCAGTCGACAGGGGGCGTGGGGCTACACCTTC. Protein product: CASSRQGAWGYTF.

This clonotype was observed at least ten times. The chain employs TRBV7-2 and TRBJ1-5; TRBD1 agrees at 8 bases. Germline CDR1 is SGHTA and CDR2 is FQGNSA. This CDR3 has 16 residues. Unmatched junction bases numbered 12, after V lost 5 bases and J lost 6 bases. Here the CDR3 reads CASSPGLTGGTQPQHF. The CDR3 coding sequence is TGTGCCAGCAGCCCCGGTCTTACAGGGGGGACTCAGCCCCAGCATTTT.